A single sample is the source of the 14 T cell receptor beta chains below, sequenced in a study of blood T cells in healthy people across ages. Using a J-beta primer mix together with a sample-barcoded 5' primer, a second PCR was run for roughly 6 to 11 cycles. TCRdb used MiXCR to reprocess the 5' RACE reads, holding one entry per CDR3 protein. This table has nearly 800,000 distinct CDR3 sequences, more than 20% appearing once. A further study also used this sample, focusing on T cells of mothers and their children.

The sequenced sample consisted of blood. The receptor source for this set is a boy aged 5 to 17 in good health.

This clonotype has more than one count but fewer than ten. The CDR3 here is CASSGGGSGLEYGYTF. CDR3 nucleotides: TGTGCCAGCAGCGGTGGAGGGTCGGGATTGGAGTATGGCTACACCTTC. The J gene is TRBJ1-2, the V gene TRBV9; D is ambiguous. Germline V gene data show CDR1 as SGDLS and CDR2 as YYNGEE. The CDR3 covers 16 residues. Trimming took 3 bases from V and 5 from J, leaving 20 bases between them.

A few counts support this clonotype. CDR3 protein: CSGLGQGNSYEQYF. The CDR3 nucleotides read TGCAGCGGGTTGGGACAGGGGAACTCCTACGAGCAGTACTTC. The gene calls are TRBV29-1 and TRBJ2-5; TRBD1 matches 10 bases. The DNA matches TRBJ2-7 better at its end, which makes the J call doubtful. There are 14 residues in the CDR3. Germline CDR1 SQVTM, CDR2 ANQGSEA.

The rearrangement links TRBV29-1 to TRBJ1-4; D perhaps matches TRBD1 (5 bases). The CDR3 sequence is 14 residues long. The germline V and J ends were trimmed by 0 bases and 7 bases, with 12 bases remaining between them. Germline V CDR1 and CDR2: SQVTM, ANQGSEA. The CDR3 DNA reads TGCAGCGTTGAAGATGACAGCGGGGGTGAAAAACTGTTTTTT. This encodes CSVEDDSGGEKLFF.

The V call is TRBV29-1, the J call TRBJ2-7, with a possible D match to TRBD1 (5 bases). The CDR3 sequence is 13 residues long. The germline V gene encodes CDR1 SQVTM and CDR2 ANQGSEA. The ends were cut back, 6 bases at V and 1 base at J, with 13 bases in the middle. The chain's CDR3 is CSVDLQGSYEQYF. In nucleotides, the CDR3 is TGCAGCGTCGATCTGCAGGGTTCCTACGAGCAGTACTTC.

Note on this clonotype: An end of the junction does not agree with germline; a read error may underlie this. The chain couples TRBV28 to TRBJ2-4; D remains unclear. The germline CDR1 and CDR2 sequences are MDHEN and SYDVKM. The CDR3 covers 15 residues. CDR3 coding DNA: TGTGCCAGCAGGCCCCCGTACACAGCCAAAAACGTTCAGTACTTC. Translating it yields CASRPPYTAKNVQYF.

In this sample, this clonotype turned up a few times. The J gene is TRBJ2-1, the V gene TRBV20-1; D is unresolved. The CDR3 consists of 12 residues. Germline V lookup: CDR1 DFQATT, CDR2 SNEGSKA (reference sequence). The V end was cut by 7 bases, the J end by 7 bases, with 14 bases between. DNA of the CDR3: TGCAGTGGAGCAATAGGGTGGAATGAGCAGTTCTTC. It translates to CSGAIGWNEQFF.

This chain links TRBV27 with TRBJ2-3, with D unclear. The germline gives CDR1 MNHEY, CDR2 SMNVEV (reference sequence). Trimming took off 5 bases at V and 0 bases at J, with 12 bases between the two ends. The CDR3 is made up of 15 amino acids. This chain's CDR3 is CASSPYLSSTDTQYF. The CDR3 DNA sequence: TGTGCCAGCAGTCCGTACCTTTCTAGCACAGATACGCAGTATTTT.

This clonotype was detected ten times or more. One end of the junction is discordant with germline, which a read error may explain. The rearrangement links TRBV12-3 or TRBV12-4 to TRBJ2-3; unclear D gene. CDR3 size: 12 residues. The CDR3 DNA sequence: TGTGCCAGCAGCTTAGATGCAGATACGCAGTATTTT. The encoded protein is CASSLDADTQYF.

The chain recombines TRBV6-2 or TRBV6-3 with TRBJ2-1; 10 bases match TRBD2. Germline lookup yields CDR1 MNHEY and CDR2 SVGEGT. The CDR3 sequence is 18 residues long. The V and J ends lost 2 bases and 4 bases, in that order; junction bases with no gene match: 11. Written as DNA, the CDR3 is TGTGCCAGCAGTTACCTGTTGTTTGGGACTAGCGTTTACAATGAGCAGTTCTTC. Its protein is CASSYLLFGTSVYNEQFF.

This clonotype was recorded a few times. The chain has TRBV7-2 and TRBJ1-2; D not certain. Germline CDR1 and CDR2: SGHTA and FQGNSA. The V and J ends lost 2 bases and 7 bases respectively, with 14 bases between them. The CDR3 has 14 amino acids. The CDR3 here is CASSLIGRVSGYTF. The CDR3 DNA follows: TGTGCCAGCAGCTTAATCGGCAGAGTCAGTGGCTACACCTTC.

This chain links TRBV6-1 with TRBJ2-2; 8 positions agree with TRBD1. V shed 1 base and J 2 bases; nucleotides not matched to a gene: 9. The CDR3 spans 18 residues. The germline V gene has CDR1 MNHNS and CDR2 SASEGT. This chain's CDR3 is CASSEVAGTGPNTGELFF. The DNA of the CDR3 is TGTGCCAGCAGTGAAGTAGCCGGGACAGGACCTAACACCGGGGAGCTGTTTTTT.

This clonotype was counted a few times. V is TRBV12-3 or TRBV12-4 and J is TRBJ2-4, with D tentatively TRBD1 (6 bases). V was pared by 6 bases and J by 0 bases, with 30 bases between. This CDR3 has 21 amino acids. The chain's CDR3 is CASSPVFRGLDSPVAKNIQYF. CDR3 sequence (DNA): TGTGCCAGCAGCCCTGTTTTCAGGGGTCTAGATTCACCGGTAGCCAAAAACATTCAGTACTTC.

A note on this clonotype: One end of the junction varies from germline; a read error may be responsible. V is TRBV20-1 and J is TRBJ2-7; tentatively, D is TRBD2 (7 bases). The germline CDR1 and CDR2 sequences are DFQATT and SNEGSKA (reference sequence). This CDR3 spans 16 amino acids. In nucleotides, the CDR3 is TGCAGTGCCAACTCAGTGGGGCGGGGGCGCGCCTACAAGCAGTACTTC. Residues: CSANSVGRGRAYKQYF.

This chain joins TRBV30 and TRBJ2-7; D possibly uses TRBD1 or TRBD2 (5 bases each). This CDR3 has 14 amino acids. The germline gives CDR1 GTSNPN, CDR2 SVGIG (reference sequence). The V and J ends lost 4 bases and 1 base respectively, with 14 bases between them. CDR3 region: CAWIPGWGSYEQYF. CDR3 DNA: TGTGCCTGGATCCCGGGGTGGGGGTCCTACGAGCAGTACTTC.